This TCR beta chain was captured by sequencing in a study of blood T cell repertoires in COVID-19. In the study overall: The analysed material was cDNA or gDNA that came from T cells, B-cell-depleted T cells, or PBMCs.

Measured with immunoSEQ multiplex PCR; TCRdb has only the in-frame clones, and not every one. This sample has hundreds of thousands of clones, with roughly four fifths found just once. V gave up 0 bases and J gave up 6 bases, with 8 bases separating them. The CDR3 extends over 13 amino acids. Germline assignment: CDR1 SEHNR and CDR2 FQNEAQ (reference sequence). The chain uses TRBV7-9 and TRBJ1-1; the D is unclear. The clonotype originates from an older woman with acute or convalescent COVID-19. The specimen was peripheral blood. The CDR3 sequence: CASSLAAQAEAFF. The CDR3 nucleotides are TGTGCCAGCAGCTTAGCGGCCCAGGCTGAAGCTTTCTTT.